Below, 13 T cell receptor beta chains from the same sample are listed, as sequenced in a study of T cell clones after liver transplantation. The data were produced by immunoSEQ multiplex PCR, yet TCRdb's version contains in-frame clones alone and is incomplete. The table has around 60,000 clones, 65% to 75% seen once. The starting material was CD4+ T cells from blood, obtained before liver transplant. The origin of the receptors is a human donor who received a liver transplant.

The chain couples TRBV29-1 to TRBJ2-3, with 7 bases lining up with TRBD1. From germline, CDR1 is SQVTM and CDR2 ANQGSEA. The CDR3 is 13 residues long. V lost 8 bases to trimming and J lost 4 bases; unmatched junction nucleotides: 9. The CDR3 nucleotides are TGCAGCACTCGGGACAGAAGCGCAGATACGCAGTATTTT. Amino acids: CSTRDRSADTQYF.

This clone was observed a single time. The chain employs TRBV28 and TRBJ2-1; a possible D gene is TRBD1 (6 bases). Germline V gene lookup returns CDR1 MDHEN and CDR2 SYDVKM. V shed 6 bases and J shed 6 bases, with 15 bases lying between them. This CDR3 comprises 14 residues. CDR3 in amino acids: CASRAGTYFNEQFF. DNA for the CDR3: TGTGCCAGCAGGGCCGGGACATATTTCAATGAGCAGTTCTTC.

Only a few counts were recorded for this clone. The V gene is TRBV7-9, the J gene TRBJ2-1; weak D call: TRBD2 (5 bases). The V end was cut by 4 bases, the J end by 9 bases, with 16 bases between. This CDR3 spans 14 amino acids. CDR1 is SEHNR, CDR2 FQNEAQ, per germline (reference sequence). In DNA form, the CDR3 reads TGTGCCAGCAGCTGGGGTCGCGGGTCGGGTGAGCAGTTCTTC. Its translation is CASSWGRGSGEQFF. Full variable domain (rest looked up from reference TRBV7-9 and TRBJ2-1): DTGVSQNPRHKITKRGQNVTFRCDPISEHNRLYWYRQTLGQGPEFLTYFQNEAQLEKSRLLSDRFSAERPKGSFSTLEIQRTEQGDSAMYLCASSWGRGSGEQFFGPGTRLTVL.

The J gene is TRBJ1-5, the V gene TRBV7-6, with 10 positions matching TRBD1. J was trimmed by 6 bases and V by 5 bases; bases with no gene match: 7. Per the germline V gene, CDR1 is SGHVS and CDR2 is FNYEAQ. CDR3 length equals 15 residues. The CDR3 region is CASSPGQGLGQPQHF. The CDR3 DNA follows: TGTGCCAGCAGCCCGGGACAGGGGTTAGGTCAGCCCCAGCATTTT.

There are a few counts of this clone. The J gene is TRBJ1-6, the V gene TRBV6-5; a weak D match, TRBD1 (6 bases). The ends were cut back, 2 bases at V and 7 bases at J, with 9 bases in the middle. The CDR3 length is 14 residues. The V gene's germline CDR1 is MNHEY and CDR2 SVGAGI. CDR3 protein: CASSYRQGNSPLHF. CDR3 bases: TGTGCCAGCAGTTACCGGCAGGGGAATTCACCCCTCCACTTT.

The chain is built from TRBV10-3 and TRBJ2-7; TRBD2 might be the D (5 bases). CDR3 length: 12 residues. CDR1 is ENHRY, CDR2 SYGVKD, per germline. The ends were cut back, 5 bases at V and 3 bases at J, with 8 bases in the middle. CDR3 region: CAISSSLYEQYF. CDR3 DNA: TGTGCCATCAGTTCTAGCCTCTACGAGCAGTACTTC.

CDR3 DNA sequence: TGTGCCAGCTCACCAGATCGACAGGGGGCTTTCACAGATACGCAGTATTTT. Its translation is CASSPDRQGAFTDTQYF. The V and J genes are TRBV18 and TRBJ2-3; 10 positions match TRBD1. V dropped 2 bases and J dropped 2; count of bases not matched to a gene: 7. Germline values: CDR1 KGHSH, CDR2 LQKENI. CDR3 length: 17 amino acids.

This sequence joins TRBV11-2 and TRBJ2-7, with 12 bases fitting TRBD2. In germline, CDR1 is SGHAT, CDR2 FQNNGV. This CDR3 has 16 residues. V gave up 5 bases and J gave up 4 bases; unmatched junction bases: 9. CDR3 in amino acids: CASSPRTSGTFYEQYF. The DNA of the CDR3 is TGTGCCAGCAGCCCACGGACTAGCGGGACCTTTTACGAGCAGTACTTC.

As to this clone: Other DNA sequences in this specimen translate into the identical CDR3. This chain links TRBV28 with TRBJ1-1, with D hard to call. The V gene lost 7 bases and the J gene lost 0 bases, with 6 bases spanning the gap. The V gene's germline CDR1 is MDHEN and CDR2 SYDVKM. The CDR3 is 12 amino acids. The CDR3 DNA follows: TGTGCCAGCAAAGCCTTGAACACTGAAGCTTTCTTT. Residues: CASKALNTEAFF.

The gene calls are TRBV9 and TRBJ2-7, with TRBD2 identical over 13 bases. Germline V gene sequence: CDR1 SGDLS, CDR2 YYNGEE. The CDR3 loop spans 15 amino acids. With V trimmed by 3 bases and J by 4 bases, 4 bases remained unmatched. The CDR3 DNA follows: TGTGCCAGCAGCGCCGGGACTAGCGGGGTTTACGAGCAGTACTTC. Its translation: CASSAGTSGVYEQYF.

This clone has only a few counts. The V and J genes are TRBV4-1 and TRBJ2-3; TRBD2 agrees at 10 bases. Looked up from germline, CDR1 is MGHRA and CDR2 is YSYEKL. J was trimmed by 6 bases and V by 0 bases; bases with no gene match: 12. The CDR3 loop spans 18 amino acids. CDR3 amino acids: CASSQDAASGGPRDTQYF. CDR3 sequence (DNA): TGCGCCAGCAGCCAAGACGCGGCTAGCGGGGGACCCAGGGATACGCAGTATTTT.

The CDR3 loop reads CASSLVLGTSASEQYF. CDR3 nucleotide sequence: TGTGCCAGCAGCTTAGTTCTTGGGACTAGTGCTTCCGAGCAGTACTTC. The chain recombines TRBV13 with TRBJ2-7; 8 nucleotides agree with TRBD2. CDR1 and CDR2 (germline): PRHDT, FYEKMQ (reference sequence). V shed 1 base, J shed 6 bases, and the junction held 11 bases outside the gene matches. There are 16 residues in the CDR3. Using reference TRBV13 and TRBJ2-7 for the parts outside the CDR3, the full variable domain is AAGVIQSPRHLIKEKRETATLKCYPIPRHDTVYWYQQGPGQDPQFLISFYEKMQSDKGSIPDRFSAQQFSDYHSELNMSSLELGDSALYFCASSLVLGTSASEQYFGPGTRLTVT.

The chain is built from TRBV25-1 and TRBJ2-1; D might be TRBD1 (7 bases). Trimming took 9 bases from V and 4 from J, leaving 19 bases between them. CDR1 MGHDK and CDR2 SYGVNS come from the germline V gene. CDR3 length equals 15 residues. CDR3 sequence: CASVGGGGIYNEQFF. For the CDR3, the DNA is TGTGCCAGTGTAGGGGGCGGAGGGATATACAATGAGCAGTTCTTC.